The 16 T cell receptor beta chains listed next were all sequenced from one sample in a study of molecular identifiers for immune sequencing clone quantification. TCRdb re-derived calls from the PCR reads in MiXCR, one entry per CDR3 protein. Found here are about 100,000 distinct CDR3 sequences, under 40% of them singletons; the top ten hold 9% to 10%. Sequenced material: naive CD8+ T cells from blood, with Jurkat cell RNA spiked in. Sample subset: FACS-sorted CD8+CD4-CCR7+CD45RA+ naive T cells. The receptors come from a human donor in good health. Some libraries in this study had Jurkat cell RNA spiked in.

This clonotype was recorded at least ten times. The chain uses TRBV6-2 or TRBV6-3 and TRBJ2-2; 8 positions agree with TRBD1. Germline assignment: CDR1 MNHEY and CDR2 SVGEGT. V trimming: 8 bases; J trimming: 6 bases; junction bases outside the gene matches: 11. This CDR3 has 15 amino acids. Here the CDR3 DNA reads TGTGCCAGCGAAACCGGACAGGGAAAAGCCGGGGAGCTGTTTTTT. Its translation is CASETGQGKAGELFF.

This clonotype was recorded a few times. The rearrangement joins TRBV6-5 to TRBJ2-7, with 14 bases that match TRBD2. Germline V gene sequence: CDR1 MNHEY, CDR2 SVGAGI. The CDR3 is 15 residues long. V gave up 2 bases and J gave up 5 bases; unmatched junction bases: 2. The CDR3 here is CASSYGTSGSNEQYF. In DNA form, the CDR3 reads TGTGCCAGCAGTTACGGGACTAGCGGGAGTAACGAGCAGTACTTC.

Note on this clonotype: Sequence at one end of the junction differs from germline and may be a read error. This chain uses TRBV4-3 with TRBJ2-1; 7 bases are a match to TRBD1. The V gene's germline CDR1 is LGHNA and CDR2 YSLEER. This CDR3 contains 17 residues. The chain's CDR3 is CASSQDPGQVRHKEQFF. The CDR3 DNA follows: TGCGCCAGCAGCCAAGATCCCGGACAGGTTAGACACAAAGAGCAGTTCTTC.

A word on this clonotype: A read error may be the cause here, since a much bigger clone is one base away. The chain links TRBV28 to TRBJ1-5; D not resolved. Germline V gene data show CDR1 as MDHEN and CDR2 as SYDVKM. V was shortened by 3 bases and J by 1 base, with 19 bases between the two germline ends. This CDR3 is built from 18 residues. The CDR3 loop is CASSFTRGRRFSNQPQHF. CDR3 nucleotides: TGTGCCAGCAGTTTCACCCGCGGACGGAGATTCAGCAATCAGCCCCAGCATTTT.

This chain links TRBV6-2 or TRBV6-3 with TRBJ2-2; D possibly corresponds to TRBD2 (6 bases). The CDR3 consists of 15 residues. CDR1 MNHEY and CDR2 SVGEGT come from the germline V gene. Between the trimmed V and J ends, which lost 2 bases and 9 bases, there was a span of 16 bases. CDR3 bases: TGTGCCAGCAGTTACGTGGCGGGAATGTTCCGGGAGCTGTTTTTT. Its protein is CASSYVAGMFRELFF.

This clonotype was counted only a few times. CDR3 in amino acids: CSARELWGLAGPNTGELFF. The DNA for the CDR3 is TGCAGTGCTAGAGAACTCTGGGGACTAGCGGGACCTAACACCGGGGAGCTGTTTTTT. The chain employs TRBV20-1 and TRBJ2-2, with TRBD2 matching 13 bases. The CDR3 extends over 19 amino acids. V dropped 0 bases and J dropped 2; count of bases not matched to a gene: 9. The V gene's germline CDR1 is DFQATT and CDR2 SNEGSKA (reference sequence).

In the case of this clonotype: This may be a read error: a much more frequent sequence differs by one nucleotide. The CDR3 ends on some other residue instead of the conserved phenylalanine or tryptophan, so this is likely a read error. The rearrangement joins TRBV6-5 to TRBJ2-4; TRBD1 agrees at 9 bases. Per the germline V gene, CDR1 is MNHEY and CDR2 is SVGAGI. The CDR3 sequence is 14 residues long. Losses at the gene ends were 5 bases for V and 12 bases for J; bases not matched to a gene: 11. Here the CDR3 reads CASSPDRGQQAQYS. For the CDR3, the DNA is TGTGCCAGCAGTCCGGACAGGGGCCAGCAGGCTCAGTACTCC.

As regards this clonotype: It may be a read error: a sequence one base away is much more abundant. The genes are TRBV13 and TRBJ2-5; D perhaps matches TRBD1 (5 bases). V lost 5 bases, J lost 3 bases, and 13 bases lay in between. Germline V lookup: CDR1 PRHDT, CDR2 FYEKMQ (reference sequence). The CDR3 is 14 amino acids. This CDR3 reads CASSVDGREETQYF. In DNA, the CDR3 is TGTGCCAGCAGCGTGGATGGCAGGGAAGAGACCCAGTACTTC.

This clonotype was picked up many times. The chain has TRBV12-3 or TRBV12-4 and TRBJ1-1, with 8 positions matching TRBD1. This CDR3 is 13 amino acids long. Trimming at V came to 7 bases and at J to 3 bases, leaving 4 bases not matched to a gene. CDR3 protein: CASTQGAHTEAFF. DNA of the CDR3: TGTGCCAGCACCCAGGGGGCCCACACTGAAGCTTTCTTT.

This clonotype was picked up many times. This chain connects TRBV7-2 to TRBJ2-5; no clear D gene. Trimming left V 5 bases short and J 1 base short, with 2 bases between. From germline, CDR1 is SGHTA and CDR2 FQGNSA. This CDR3 region has 11 residues. CDR3 nucleotides: TGTGCCAGCAGCCCCCAAGAGACCCAGTACTTC. As protein: CASSPQETQYF.

This clonotype was seen only a few times. CDR3 sequence (DNA): TGTGCCACCAGTGATCATAGGGGTGTCACAGATACGCAGTATTTT. Residues: CATSDHRGVTDTQYF. The chain combines TRBV24-1 with TRBJ2-3; tentative D call: TRBD1 (5 bases). In germline, CDR1 is KGHDR, CDR2 SFDVKD. Trimming removed 3 bases at V and 2 bases at J, with 11 bases between. There are 15 residues in the CDR3.

The chain links TRBV6-2 or TRBV6-3 to TRBJ2-1; D call uncertain. The V gene lost 0 bases and the J gene lost 0 bases, with 9 bases spanning the gap. Germline values: CDR1 MNHEY, CDR2 SVGEGT. This CDR3 region has 16 residues. For the CDR3, the DNA is TGTGCCAGCAGTTACTCGACTGTGAGCTCCTACAATGAGCAGTTCTTC. It translates to CASSYSTVSSYNEQFF.

CDR3 loop: CASSLPGTSGLNNEQFF. As DNA, the CDR3 is TGTGCCAGCAGCTTGCCAGGGACTAGCGGGCTAAACAATGAGCAGTTCTTC. This chain uses TRBV5-6 with TRBJ2-1, with 12 bases identical to TRBD2. CDR3 size: 17 residues. Germline loops: CDR1 SGHDT, CDR2 YYEEEE. J lost 5 bases, V lost 1 base, and 7 bases had no gene match.

This clonotype appeared a few times. Compared with germline, one end of the junction differs, possibly owing to a read error. The CDR3 DNA sequence: TGTGCCAGCTTCGGCCCCACTACTGAAAAACTGTTTTTT. Its translation is CASFGPTTEKLFF. The chain is built from TRBV28 and TRBJ1-4; unclear D gene. This CDR3 spans 13 amino acids. Looked up from germline, CDR1 is MDHEN and CDR2 is SYDVKM.

A word on this clonotype: A much larger clone differs by one base, so this may be a read error. The chain is built from TRBV20-1 and TRBJ1-4; D might be TRBD1 (5 bases). This CDR3 region has 14 residues. CDR1 is DFQATT, CDR2 SNEGSKA, per germline (reference sequence). CDR3 residues: CSASSGETKEKLFF. Here the CDR3 DNA reads TGCAGTGCCAGCTCGGGGGAAACTAAAGAAAAACTGTTTTTT.

This clonotype was found many times. The CDR3 here is CASSWLADTDTQYF. CDR3 DNA: TGTGCCAGCAGCTGGCTAGCGGACACAGATACGCAGTATTTT. The J gene is TRBJ2-3, the V gene TRBV6-5; TRBD2 matches 7 bases. V shed 6 bases and J 2 bases; nucleotides not matched to a gene: 5. CDR1 MNHEY and CDR2 SVGAGI come from the germline V gene. The CDR3 runs 14 residues.